Listed below are T cell receptor beta chains from one sample, sequenced in a study of monozygotic twins with inflammatory bowel disease. Using the 5' RACE reads, TCRdb records one entry per CDR3 protein without DNA. This sample's table has 400,000 to 500,000 distinct CDR3 sequences. Specimen: blood. These receptors came from a human donor with ulcerative colitis or Crohn's disease, or a healthy co-twin of an affected twin (not recorded which). Each CDR3 is given with its conserved first and last residue.

J,V,CDR3
TRBJ1-1,TRBV28,CASIADTSWNTEAFF
TRBJ2-7,TRBV15,CATSRDQGVSYEQYF
TRBJ2-3,TRBV19,CASSIGVEADTQYF
TRBJ1-1,TRBV6-1,CASSRGGENTEAFF
TRBJ2-5,TRBV12-3/TRBV12-4,CASSQRNGPLETQYF
TRBJ2-7,TRBV27,CASTPSSGSYEQYF
TRBJ2-3,TRBV6-1,CASSEAGSGVTDTQYF
TRBJ2-1,TRBV7-9,CASTQDVPYNEQFF
TRBJ1-1,TRBV20-1,CSATLTGVHTEAFF
TRBJ2-4,TRBV6-1,CASFLAWGDIQYF
TRBJ2-1,TRBV20-1,CSASLSMRGSYNEQFF
TRBJ2-7,TRBV3-1,CATGGLSSYEQYF
TRBJ2-5,TRBV15,CATSRDTRETQYF
TRBJ2-7,TRBV11-2,CASSDRDGRHEQYF
TRBJ1-2,TRBV6-2/TRBV6-3,CASRPDRGNSGYTF
TRBJ2-1,TRBV10-2,CASSESGLAGAAEQFF
TRBJ2-1,TRBV5-1,CASSPLRTGSDEQFF
TRBJ2-4,TRBV20-1,CSASSGENIQYF
TRBJ2-1,TRBV20-1,CSARRGDSPYNEQFF
TRBJ1-1,TRBV5-1,CASSLGQGNVAFF
TRBJ2-5,TRBV9,CASSVKAFGETQYF
TRBJ1-4,TRBV3-1,CASSHGLSLGDEFF
TRBJ2-1,TRBV18,CASSPSTVHNEQFF
TRBJ1-1,TRBV30,CAGRGQGDTEAFF
TRBJ1-6,TRBV6-1,CASRGTGVESPLHF
TRBJ2-7,TRBV20-1,CSARSRGRTEQYF
TRBJ2-5,TRBV18,CASSPSSGGAKTQYF
TRBJ1-1,TRBV6-5,CASRGPGRQAFF
TRBJ1-2,TRBV6-2/TRBV6-3,CASTYEDPARVGYTF
TRBJ1-1,TRBV19,CASRAATGIMNTEAFF
TRBJ2-1,TRBV20-1,CSATIIAGGSYNEQFF
TRBJ1-5,TRBV19,CASTKTGEGIKPQHF
TRBJ2-4,TRBV10-3,CAISGQGAGQNIQYF
TRBJ2-2,TRBV14,CASSPYTNTGELFF
TRBJ2-7,TRBV21-1,CASRPGLQPMGIYEQYF
TRBJ2-3,TRBV12-3/TRBV12-4,CASSFIGGDTQYF
TRBJ2-2,TRBV4-3,CASSQSHPSASNTGELFF
TRBJ2-3,TRBV20-1,CSAIILGESTDTLYF
TRBJ2-1,TRBV3-1,CASSHWTSGGYNEQFF
TRBJ2-1,TRBV10-2,CASSGGTGLYNEQFF
TRBJ2-7,TRBV6-5,CASMRPLSYEQYF
TRBJ2-1,TRBV28,CASSSPGNNEQFF
TRBJ2-2,TRBV5-5,CASSFWVGRNTGELFF
TRBJ2-5,TRBV10-3,CAISEPNYPQETQYF
TRBJ2-5,TRBV7-2,CASSLGATGSQYF
TRBJ1-3,TRBV4-2,CASSQELRVSGNTIYF
TRBJ2-5,TRBV18,CASSPRTSGGYQETQYF
TRBJ2-1,TRBV23-1,CASSQRRGRYNEQFF
TRBJ2-3,TRBV10-3,CAISAPGTSGNTDTQYF
TRBJ2-3,TRBV2,CASRWTPRGTDTQYF
TRBJ1-3,TRBV9,CASSMNGNTIYF
TRBJ2-3,TRBV5-4,CASSLARMTDTQYF
TRBJ2-5,TRBV20-1,CSARVRETQYF
TRBJ1-1,TRBV5-1,CASSLERPREAFF
TRBJ1-2,TRBV6-2/TRBV6-3,CASRPRRGSRINYGYTF
TRBJ2-5,TRBV20-1,CSARLGGLEETQYF
TRBJ2-5,TRBV20-1,CSVKRTSGRTVETQYF